These 20 T cell receptor beta chains share one sample of origin, sequenced in a study of T-cell reconstitution after alpha-beta-depleted transplantation in children. It was with unique molecular identifiers that the TCRbeta library was prepared. TCRdb ran MiXCR on the PCR reads and lists one entry per CDR3 protein. The repertoire holds about 610,000 distinct CDR3 sequences, with 25% to 30% as singletons. Sequences were derived from PBMCs, sampled before TCRalphabeta/CD19-depleted stem cell transplant. The receptors were sampled from a boy in the first two years of life with Wiskott-Aldrich syndrome, due to receive a stem cell transplant.

This clonotype was seen more than once but under ten times. This chain uses TRBV5-6 with TRBJ1-2; D remains unclear. This CDR3 spans 12 amino acids. V was pared by 4 bases and J by 6 bases, with 10 bases between. Germline CDR1 reads SGHDT; CDR2 reads YYEEEE. Written as DNA, the CDR3 is TGTGCCAGCAGCCTCCTTGGTCATGGCTACACCTTC. It codes for CASSLLGHGYTF.

Here the CDR3 reads CASSQEHLREQYF. The CDR3 DNA follows: TGTGCCAGCAGCCAGGAACATCTGAGGGAGCAGTACTTC. The chain uses TRBV3-1 and TRBJ2-7; no definite D call. Germline V gene sequence: CDR1 LGHDT, CDR2 YNNKEL (reference sequence). This CDR3 spans 13 amino acids. Trimming shortened V by 3 bases and J by 7 bases, and 13 bases separated the two germline ends.

This clonotype was seen a handful of times. The chain is built from TRBV27 and TRBJ1-5; possibly TRBD1 for D (6 bases). CDR3 length: 14 amino acids. V was trimmed by 8 bases and J by 3 bases, leaving 14 bases between them. The germline V gene has CDR1 MNHEY and CDR2 SMNVEV (reference sequence). The chain's CDR3 is CASGVRGFNQPQHF. CDR3 sequence (DNA): TGTGCCAGCGGTGTAAGGGGGTTCAATCAGCCCCAGCATTTT.

V usage is TRBV29-1 and J usage is TRBJ1-1; no clear D. CDR1 and CDR2 from the germline V gene are SQVTM and ANQGSEA. Trimming cost V 5 bases and J 1 base, with 8 bases left between them. This CDR3 comprises 12 residues. The CDR3 DNA follows: TGCAGCGTTACATCAGGGAACACTGAAGCTTTCTTT. Its translation: CSVTSGNTEAFF.

This chain uses TRBV20-1 with TRBJ2-5, with 13 bases lining up with TRBD2. V was clipped by 5 bases and J by 5 bases; unmatched bases: 5. Looked up from germline, CDR1 is DFQATT and CDR2 is SNEGSKA (reference sequence). This CDR3 region has 14 residues. The CDR3 region has the DNA TGCAGTGCTCGGACTAGCGGGAGTGGTGAGACCCAGTACTTC. It specifies CSARTSGSGETQYF.

This clonotype turned up a few times. The chain carries TRBV6-4 and TRBJ2-1, with D perhaps matching TRBD2 (5 bases). Germline-derived CDR1 and CDR2 are MRHNA and SNTAGT. V lost 3 bases to trimming and J lost 0 bases, with 9 bases between them. This CDR3 comprises 15 residues. The CDR3 coding sequence is TGTGCCAGCAGTGAGTGGCTAGCCTCCTACAATGAGCAGTTCTTC. Protein: CASSEWLASYNEQFF.

This clonotype was observed a few times. The rearrangement uses TRBV5-1 and TRBJ2-1, with 7 bases lining up with TRBD2. Germline V gene lookup returns CDR1 SGHRS and CDR2 YFSETQ. The J segment lost 0 bases and the V segment lost 0 bases, leaving 6 bases of the junction unmatched. The CDR3 consists of 17 residues. The CDR3, as DNA: TGCGCCAGCAGCTTGGGGACTAGGTCGTACTCCTACAATGAGCAGTTCTTC. Its protein product is CASSLGTRSYSYNEQFF.

This clonotype was seen a few times. This chain joins TRBV4-2 and TRBJ1-6, with D tentatively TRBD1 (6 bases). The CDR3 loop spans 16 amino acids. V dropped 1 base and J dropped 7 bases, with 14 bases sitting between them. CDR1 and CDR2 (germline): LGHNA, YNFKEQ. The CDR3 DNA is TGTGCCAGCAGCCAAGGGGGGCCCCAAGGGAATTCACCCCTCCACTTT. Translating it yields CASSQGGPQGNSPLHF.

The chain combines TRBV20-1 with TRBJ2-5; D gene unclear. This CDR3 region has 14 residues. The germline V gene has CDR1 DFQATT and CDR2 SNEGSKA (reference sequence). V lost 3 bases and J 1 base, leaving 12 bases between the germline ends. The CDR3 nucleotides read TGCAGTGCTAGCATTCGGCGAATCCAAGAGACCCAGTACTTC. This sequence encodes CSASIRRIQETQYF.

This clonotype has ten or more counts. The V and J genes are TRBV12-3 or TRBV12-4 and TRBJ2-1; 11 nucleotides align to TRBD2. The length of the CDR3 is 17 residues. V shed 0 bases and J 5 bases; nucleotides not matched to a gene: 6. CDR3 protein: CASSLAINSGRDNEQFF. The CDR3 DNA follows: TGTGCCAGCAGTTTAGCGATCAATAGCGGGAGGGACAATGAGCAGTTCTTC.

The table lists this clonotype with a few counts. The rearrangement joins TRBV5-1 to TRBJ2-5; D perhaps matches TRBD1 (7 bases). The V gene lost 0 bases and the J gene lost 5 bases, with 17 bases spanning the gap. The CDR3 sequence is 16 residues long. The germline V gene has CDR1 SGHRS and CDR2 YFSETQ. This CDR3 is CASSLDQDRRGETQYF. CDR3 DNA sequence: TGCGCCAGCAGCTTGGATCAGGACAGGAGGGGCGAGACCCAGTACTTC.

This clonotype was observed a handful of times. V usage is TRBV4-1 and J usage is TRBJ2-4, with 10 bases fitting TRBD2. This CDR3 comprises 16 residues. The V segment lost 4 bases and the J segment 1 base; nucleotides outside the gene matches: 4. Germline V gene lookup returns CDR1 MGHRA and CDR2 YSYEKL. The CDR3, as DNA: TGCGCCAGCAGCCGTGGGACTAGCGCCGCCAAAAACATTCAGTACTTC. This gives the protein CASSRGTSAAKNIQYF.

The chain couples TRBV6-1 to TRBJ2-2; no clear D gene. V shed 7 bases and J shed 0 bases, with 9 bases lying between them. This CDR3 is built from 14 residues. Germline CDR1 MNHNS, CDR2 SASEGT. CDR3 protein: CASIQVPNTGELFF. The CDR3 coding sequence is TGTGCCAGCATCCAGGTCCCGAACACCGGGGAGCTGTTTTTT.

CDR3 nucleotides: TGCAGTGCTAGAGCCGGTTATAGCAATCAGCCCCAGCATTTT. Translating gives CSARAGYSNQPQHF. The J gene is TRBJ1-5, the V gene TRBV20-1; no clear D. From germline, CDR1 is DFQATT and CDR2 SNEGSKA (reference sequence). The CDR3 length is 14 residues. Between the trimmed V and J ends, which lost 1 base and 0 bases, there was a span of 7 bases.

This clonotype was seen ten or more times. CDR3: CASRGEGNNEKLFF. As DNA, the CDR3 is TGTGCCAGCAGAGGAGAGGGGAATAATGAAAAACTGTTTTTT. The chain is built from TRBV12-3 or TRBV12-4 and TRBJ1-4; maybe TRBD1 (5 bases). This CDR3 has 14 residues. V lost 6 bases, J lost 4 bases, and 12 bases lay in between.

This clonotype was seen a few times. The chain recombines TRBV27 with TRBJ2-7; the D gene is possibly TRBD1 (5 bases). The germline V gene encodes CDR1 MNHEY and CDR2 SMNVEV (reference sequence). The CDR3 covers 14 residues. V lost 5 bases and J lost 5, with 16 bases in between. The CDR3 here is CASSQGPGIHEQYF. In nucleotides, the CDR3 is TGTGCCAGCAGTCAGGGCCCTGGAATCCACGAGCAGTACTTC.

This clonotype was counted a few times. The chain links TRBV10-3 to TRBJ2-1; TRBD1 agrees at 12 bases. V gave up 3 bases and J gave up 1 base; unmatched junction bases: 10. Germline V gives CDR1 ENHRY, CDR2 SYGVKD. The CDR3 contains 19 residues. The chain's CDR3 is CAISDRDRGRFKSYNEQFF. The CDR3 coding sequence is TGTGCCATCAGTGATCGGGACAGGGGGCGGTTTAAGTCCTACAATGAGCAGTTCTTC.

A remark on this clonotype: One end of the junction fails to match germline, which may point to a read error. The CDR3 protein is CAGRRTSGPQGDTQYF. CDR3 DNA: TGCGCCGGCAGGAGGACTAGCGGCCCTCAGGGGGATACGCAGTATTTT. The chain carries TRBV5-1 and TRBJ2-3; TRBD2 aligns across 10 bases. The CDR3 runs to 16 residues. CDR1 and CDR2 from the germline V gene are SGHRS and YFSETQ. The whole variable domain, remainder taken from reference TRBV5-1 and TRBJ2-3, is KAGVTQTPRYLIKTRGQQVTLSCSPISGHRSVSWYQQTPGQGLQFLFEYFSETQRNKGNFPGRFSGRQFSNSRSEMNVSTLELGDSALYLCAGRRTSGPQGDTQYFGPGTRLTVL.

This clonotype was counted a few times. V and J are TRBV20-1 and TRBJ2-3; TRBD2 matches at 7 bases. The germline gives CDR1 DFQATT, CDR2 SNEGSKA (reference sequence). The junction had 12 bases not matched to a gene; V was cut back by 3 bases and J by 3 bases. The CDR3 is made up of 16 amino acids. For the CDR3, the DNA is TGCAGTGCTAGCCCCCTTTTGGGGGAGGGTACAGATACGCAGTATTTT. This codes for CSASPLLGEGTDTQYF.

The chain uses TRBV5-1 and TRBJ2-1, with D perhaps TRBD1 (5 bases). CDR1 is SGHRS, CDR2 YFSETQ, per germline. The CDR3 covers 17 residues. Trimming cost V 2 bases and J 0 bases, with 15 bases left between them. The CDR3 here is CASSFRRGSSSYNEQFF. The CDR3 DNA reads as TGCGCCAGCAGCTTTCGAAGGGGTTCGAGCTCCTACAATGAGCAGTTCTTC. Full variable domain (remainder filled in from reference TRBV5-1 and TRBJ2-1): KAGVTQTPRYLIKTRGQQVTLSCSPISGHRSVSWYQQTPGQGLQFLFEYFSETQRNKGNFPGRFSGRQFSNSRSEMNVSTLELGDSALYLCASSFRRGSSSYNEQFFGPGTRLTVL.